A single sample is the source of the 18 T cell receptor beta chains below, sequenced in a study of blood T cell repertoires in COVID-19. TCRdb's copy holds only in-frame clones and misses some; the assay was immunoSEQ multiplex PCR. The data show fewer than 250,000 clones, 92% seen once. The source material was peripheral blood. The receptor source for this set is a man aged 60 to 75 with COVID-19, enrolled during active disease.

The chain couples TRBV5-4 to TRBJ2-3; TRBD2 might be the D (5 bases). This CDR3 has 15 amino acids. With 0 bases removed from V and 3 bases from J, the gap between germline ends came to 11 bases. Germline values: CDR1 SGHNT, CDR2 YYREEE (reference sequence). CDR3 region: CASSLGLAGTDTQYF. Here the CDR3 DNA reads TGTGCCAGCAGCTTGGGTCTAGCCGGTACAGATACGCAGTATTTT.

The CDR3 region is CASSQQTLNGGGPRSPLHF. The CDR3 DNA is TGTGCCAGCAGCCAACAAACCCTAAACGGCGGGGGGCCTCGGTCACCCCTCCACTTT. The chain has TRBV14 and TRBJ1-6; a weak D match, TRBD1 (6 bases). Germline loops: CDR1 SGHDN, CDR2 FVKESK. Trimming removed 2 bases from V and 10 bases from J, with 27 bases in between. The CDR3 sequence is 19 residues long.

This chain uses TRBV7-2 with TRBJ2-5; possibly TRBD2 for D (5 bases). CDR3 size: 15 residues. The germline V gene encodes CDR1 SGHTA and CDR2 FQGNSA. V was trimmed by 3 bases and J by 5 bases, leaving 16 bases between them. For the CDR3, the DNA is TGTGCCAGCAGCTTTGCGGGTTGGGCCATGGAGACCCAGTACTTC. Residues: CASSFAGWAMETQYF.

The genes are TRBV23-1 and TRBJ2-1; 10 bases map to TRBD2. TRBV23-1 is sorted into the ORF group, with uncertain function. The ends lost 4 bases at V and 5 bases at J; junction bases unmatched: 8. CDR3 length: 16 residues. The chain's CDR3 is CASSRFGTSANNEQFF. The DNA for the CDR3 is TGCGCCAGCAGTCGATTTGGGACTAGCGCCAACAATGAGCAGTTCTTC.

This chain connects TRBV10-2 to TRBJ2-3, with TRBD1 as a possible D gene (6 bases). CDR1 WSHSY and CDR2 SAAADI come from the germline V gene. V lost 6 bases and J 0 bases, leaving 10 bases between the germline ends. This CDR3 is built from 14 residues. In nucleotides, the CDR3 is TGCGCCAGCAGACAGGGCCCTAGCACAGATACGCAGTATTTT. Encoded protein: CASRQGPSTDTQYF.

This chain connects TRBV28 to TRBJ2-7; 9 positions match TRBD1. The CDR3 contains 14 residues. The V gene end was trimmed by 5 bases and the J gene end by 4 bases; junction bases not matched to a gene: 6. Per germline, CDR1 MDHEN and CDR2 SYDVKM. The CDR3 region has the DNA TGTGCCAGCAGTCCCGGGACAGGGTGGTACGAGCAGTACTTC. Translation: CASSPGTGWYEQYF. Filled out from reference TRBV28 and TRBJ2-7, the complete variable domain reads DVKVTQSSRYLVKRTGEKVFLECVQDMDHENMFWYRQDPGLGLRLIYFSYDVKMKEKGDIPEGYSVSREKKERFSLILESASTNQTSMYLCASSPGTGWYEQYFGPGTRLTVT.

The DNA of the CDR3 is TGCGCCAGCAGCTTGCAGGGGGCCACCTACGAGCAGTACTTC. As protein: CASSLQGATYEQYF. The chain uses TRBV5-1 and TRBJ2-7; TRBD1 aligns across 8 bases. The V and J ends lost 1 base and 2 bases, in that order; junction bases with no gene match: 2. The germline V gene has CDR1 SGHRS and CDR2 YFSETQ. CDR3 length: 14 amino acids.

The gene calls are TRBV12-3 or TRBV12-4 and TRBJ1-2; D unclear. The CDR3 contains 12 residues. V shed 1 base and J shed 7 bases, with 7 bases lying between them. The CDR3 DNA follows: TGTGCCAGCAGTTTAGGGGAGGCTGGCTACACCTTC. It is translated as CASSLGEAGYTF.

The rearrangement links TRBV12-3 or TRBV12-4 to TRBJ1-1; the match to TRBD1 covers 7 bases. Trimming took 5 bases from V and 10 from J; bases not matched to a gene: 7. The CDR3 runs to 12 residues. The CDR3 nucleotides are TGTGCCAGCAGTGCAGGGGGTCGTGGAGCTTTCTTT. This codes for CASSAGGRGAFF.

The CDR3 region is CASSPAGTGRYEQYF. CDR3 sequence (DNA): TGTGCCAGCTCACCAGCAGGGACAGGGAGATACGAGCAGTACTTC. The chain combines TRBV18 with TRBJ2-7; 9 nucleotides align to TRBD1. V was pared by 2 bases and J by 4 bases, with 6 bases of the junction left unmatched. Germline assignment: CDR1 KGHSH and CDR2 LQKENI. The CDR3 is 15 amino acids.

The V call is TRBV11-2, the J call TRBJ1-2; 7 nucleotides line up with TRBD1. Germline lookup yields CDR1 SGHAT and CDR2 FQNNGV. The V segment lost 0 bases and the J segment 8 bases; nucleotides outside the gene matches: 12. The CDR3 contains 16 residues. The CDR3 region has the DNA TGTGCCAGCAGCTTAGATTCATTCAGGGGGTCCTCGGGCTACACCTTC. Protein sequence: CASSLDSFRGSSGYTF. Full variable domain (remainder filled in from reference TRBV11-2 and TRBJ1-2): EAGVAQSPRYKIIEKRQSVAFWCNPISGHATLYWYQQILGQGPKLLIQFQNNGVVDDSQLPKDRFSAERLKGVDSTLKIQPAKLEDSAVYLCASSLDSFRGSSGYTFGSGTRLTVV.

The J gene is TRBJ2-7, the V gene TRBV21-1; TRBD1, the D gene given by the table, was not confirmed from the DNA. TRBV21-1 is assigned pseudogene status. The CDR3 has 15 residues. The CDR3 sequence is CASSKGGDRPYEQYF. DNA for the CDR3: TGTGCCAGCAGCAAAGGGGGGGACAGACCCTACGAGCAGTACTTC.

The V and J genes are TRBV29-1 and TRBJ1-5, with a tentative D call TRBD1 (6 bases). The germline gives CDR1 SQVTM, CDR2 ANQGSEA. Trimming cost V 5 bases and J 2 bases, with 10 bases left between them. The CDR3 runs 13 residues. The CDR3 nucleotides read TGCAGCGTTACAGGGAAGGGCAATCAGCCCCAGCATTTT. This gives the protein CSVTGKGNQPQHF. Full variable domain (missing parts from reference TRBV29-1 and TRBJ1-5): SAVISQKPSRDICQRGTSLTIQCQVDSQVTMMFWYRQQPGQSLTLIATANQGSEATYESGFVIDKFPISRPNLTFSTLTVSNMSPEDSSIYLCSVTGKGNQPQHFGDGTRLSIL.

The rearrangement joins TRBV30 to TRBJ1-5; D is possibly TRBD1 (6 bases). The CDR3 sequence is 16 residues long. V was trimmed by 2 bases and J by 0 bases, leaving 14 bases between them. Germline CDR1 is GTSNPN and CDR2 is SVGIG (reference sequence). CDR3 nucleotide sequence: TGTGCCTGGAGTCCATCCGGGACAAATAGCAATCAGCCCCAGCATTTT. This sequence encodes CAWSPSGTNSNQPQHF.

CDR3 residues: CASSVNPSGPAQQFF. CDR3 sequence (DNA): TGTGCCAGCAGCGTAAATCCTAGCGGGCCCGCCCAACAGTTCTTC. V usage is TRBV9 and J usage is TRBJ2-1; 8 nucleotides match TRBD2. The germline V gene encodes CDR1 SGDLS and CDR2 YYNGEE. The CDR3 covers 15 residues. V shed 1 base, J shed 13 bases, and the junction held 13 bases outside the gene matches.

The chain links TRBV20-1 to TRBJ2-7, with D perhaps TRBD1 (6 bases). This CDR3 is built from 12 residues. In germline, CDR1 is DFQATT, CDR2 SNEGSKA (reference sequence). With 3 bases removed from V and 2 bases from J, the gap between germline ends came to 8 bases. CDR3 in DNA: TGCAGTGCTAGTCCAGGGGCCTACGAGCAGTACTTC. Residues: CSASPGAYEQYF.

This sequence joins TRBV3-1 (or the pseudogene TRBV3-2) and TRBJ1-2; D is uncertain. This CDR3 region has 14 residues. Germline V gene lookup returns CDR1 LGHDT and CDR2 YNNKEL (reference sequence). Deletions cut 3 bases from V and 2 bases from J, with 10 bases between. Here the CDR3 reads CASSQLSQNYGYTF. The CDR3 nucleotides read TGTGCCAGCAGCCAGCTATCACAGAACTATGGCTACACCTTC.

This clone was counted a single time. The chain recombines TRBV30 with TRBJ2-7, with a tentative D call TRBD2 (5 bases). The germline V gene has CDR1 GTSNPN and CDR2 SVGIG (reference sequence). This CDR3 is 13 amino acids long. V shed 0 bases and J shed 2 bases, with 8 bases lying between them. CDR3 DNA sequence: TGTGCCTGGAGTGTACGGAGGCCCTACGAGCAGTACTTC. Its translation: CAWSVRRPYEQYF. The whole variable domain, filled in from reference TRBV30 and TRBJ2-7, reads SQTIHQWPATLVQPVGSPLSLECTVEGTSNPNLYWYRQAAGRGLQLLFYSVGIGQISSEVPQNLSASRPQDRQFILSSKKLLLSDSGFYLCAWSVRRPYEQYFGPGTRLTVT.